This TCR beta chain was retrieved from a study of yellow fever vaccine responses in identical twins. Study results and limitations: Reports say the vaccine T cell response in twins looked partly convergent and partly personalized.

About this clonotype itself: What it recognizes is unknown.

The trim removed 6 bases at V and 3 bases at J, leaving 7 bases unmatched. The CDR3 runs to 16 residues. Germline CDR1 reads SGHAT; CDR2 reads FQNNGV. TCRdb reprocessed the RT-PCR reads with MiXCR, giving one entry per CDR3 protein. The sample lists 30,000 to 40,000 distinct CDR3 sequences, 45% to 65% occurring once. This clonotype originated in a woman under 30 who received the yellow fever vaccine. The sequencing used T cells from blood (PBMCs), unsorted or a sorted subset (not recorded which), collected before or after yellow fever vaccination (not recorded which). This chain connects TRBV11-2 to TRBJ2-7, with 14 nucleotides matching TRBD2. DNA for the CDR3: TGTGCCAGCAGGAGCACCGGGACTAGCGGGAGCTACGAGCAGTACTTC. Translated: CASRSTGTSGSYEQYF.